Sequencing of this T cell receptor (beta chain) was carried out in a study of blood T cell repertoires in COVID-19. V shed 1 base and J shed 6 bases, with 16 bases lying between them. The CDR3 is 15 amino acids. The V gene's germline CDR1 is SGHRS and CDR2 YFSETQ. Sequenced by immunoSEQ multiplex PCR; TCRdb stores in-frame clones only, minus some. Of approximately 240,000 clones listed, more than 80% are singletons. The sequence was obtained from a woman under 40 with COVID-19, enrolled during active disease. The specimen was peripheral blood. This sequence joins TRBV5-1 and TRBJ1-2; the D gene is possibly TRBD1 (5 bases). CDR3 nucleotides: TGCGCCAGCAGCTTGAAAGGGGCAGGGTTGGATGGCTACACCTTC. Its protein product is CASSLKGAGLDGYTF. Filled out from reference TRBV5-1 and TRBJ1-2, the complete variable domain reads KAGVTQTPRYLIKTRGQQVTLSCSPISGHRSVSWYQQTPGQGLQFLFEYFSETQRNKGNFPGRFSGRQFSNSRSEMNVSTLELGDSALYLCASSLKGAGLDGYTFGSGTRLTVV.